Listed below are T cell receptor beta chains from one sample, sequenced in a study of T-cell memory formation after mild COVID-19. TCRdb analysed the 5' RACE reads with MiXCR anew, one entry per CDR3 protein. This sample has fewer than 250,000 distinct CDR3 sequences, with under 12% found just once. What was sequenced was PBMCs or a T cell subset sorted from them (not recorded which). These receptors all stem from a man younger than 35 who had mild COVID-19 (a few samples of this study predate the infection). Cell type and time point are not known. The CDR3 runs from the conserved cysteine through the conserved F or W. D genes are given only for firm matches. Clone size is given for some rows only: seen once, a few or many times, or a class if the clone is expanded.

j_gene: TRBJ2-7; abundance: few; v_gene: TRBV6-5; d_gene: TRBD1; CDR3aa: CASSRTGSYEQYF; CDR3nt: TGTGCCAGCAGCCGGACAGGGTCCTACGAGCAGTACTTC
j_gene: TRBJ1-2; abundance: NA; v_gene: TRBV4-1; d_gene: NA; CDR3aa: CASSQGPRRRRPGDYGYTF; CDR3nt: TGCGCCAGCAGCCAAGGACCCCGCCGTCGACGGCCGGGGGACTATGGCTACACCTTC
j_gene: TRBJ2-3; abundance: many; v_gene: TRBV6-5; d_gene: NA; CDR3aa: CASSLRDFTDTQYF; CDR3nt: TGTGCCAGCAGCCTCCGCGACTTCACAGATACGCAGTATTTT
j_gene: TRBJ1-1; abundance: few; v_gene: TRBV5-1; d_gene: TRBD1; CDR3aa: CASSSTGEDTEAFF; CDR3nt: TGCGCCAGCAGCTCGACAGGGGAAGACACTGAAGCTTTCTTT
j_gene: TRBJ1-4; abundance: NA; v_gene: TRBV6-5; d_gene: NA; CDR3aa: CASSYLSGADFINEKLFF; CDR3nt: TGTGCCAGCAGTTACCTCTCGGGGGCAGACTTTATTAATGAAAAACTGTTTTTT
j_gene: TRBJ1-4; abundance: few; v_gene: TRBV12-3/TRBV12-4; d_gene: TRBD1; CDR3aa: CASSPRQGEKLFF; CDR3nt: TGTGCCAGCAGTCCCCGACAGGGGGAAAAACTGTTTTTT
j_gene: TRBJ2-5; abundance: NA; v_gene: TRBV4-3; d_gene: TRBD2; CDR3aa: CASSQDHQRGKETQYF; CDR3nt: TGCGCCAGCAGCCAAGATCATCAGCGGGGTAAAGAGACCCAGTACTTC
j_gene: TRBJ2-7; abundance: few; v_gene: TRBV7-2; d_gene: NA; CDR3aa: CASSLPQEGQYF; CDR3nt: TGTGCCAGCAGCTTACCCCAGGAGGGGCAGTACTTC
j_gene: TRBJ2-1; abundance: few; v_gene: TRBV5-1; d_gene: TRBD1; CDR3aa: CASSLVGTGGGEQFF; CDR3nt: TGCGCCAGCAGCTTGGTTGGGACAGGAGGGGGTGAGCAGTTCTTC
j_gene: TRBJ2-4; abundance: NA; v_gene: TRBV19; d_gene: TRBD1; CDR3aa: CASRGTGAAKNIQYF; CDR3nt: TGTGCCAGTAGGGGGACAGGGGCTGCCAAAAACATTCAGTACTTC
j_gene: TRBJ2-5; abundance: NA; v_gene: TRBV10-3; d_gene: TRBD2; CDR3aa: CASLPSGGAQETQYF; CDR3nt: TGTGCCAGCCTCCCTAGCGGGGGGGCCCAAGAGACCCAGTACTTC
j_gene: TRBJ2-5; abundance: few; v_gene: TRBV5-1; d_gene: TRBD1; CDR3aa: CASSLDRGRGETQYF; CDR3nt: TGCGCCAGCAGCTTGGACAGGGGCCGGGGAGAGACCCAGTACTTC
j_gene: TRBJ2-1; abundance: many; v_gene: TRBV5-1; d_gene: TRBD1; CDR3aa: CASSFTGTGGRYEQFF; CDR3nt: TGCGCCAGCAGCTTTACCGGGACAGGGGGTCGTTATGAGCAGTTCTTC
j_gene: TRBJ2-1; abundance: NA; v_gene: TRBV7-9; d_gene: NA; CDR3aa: CASSLVSGHNEQFF; CDR3nt: TGTGCCAGCAGCTTAGTTAGCGGTCACAATGAGCAGTTCTTC
j_gene: TRBJ1-2; abundance: many; v_gene: TRBV5-1; d_gene: NA; CDR3aa: CASSLRGMDGISGYTF; CDR3nt: TGCGCCAGCAGCTTGCGGGGGATGGATGGAATAAGTGGCTACACCTTC
j_gene: TRBJ2-1; abundance: few; v_gene: TRBV9; d_gene: NA; CDR3aa: CASSVEGRSEQFF; CDR3nt: TGTGCCAGCAGCGTGGAGGGTCGGTCTGAGCAGTTCTTC
j_gene: TRBJ2-1; abundance: few; v_gene: TRBV6-5; d_gene: NA; CDR3aa: CASSYWEPREGAEQFF; CDR3nt: TGTGCCAGCAGTTACTGGGAACCACGGGAAGGGGCTGAGCAGTTCTTC
j_gene: TRBJ2-3; abundance: many; v_gene: TRBV28; d_gene: TRBD2; CDR3aa: CASSLGSAGGTDTQYF; CDR3nt: TGTGCCAGCAGTTTGGGGTCAGCGGGGGGCACAGATACGCAGTATTTT
j_gene: TRBJ1-6; abundance: few; v_gene: TRBV20-1; d_gene: NA; CDR3aa: CSASVLSYNSPLHF; CDR3nt: TGCAGTGCTAGTGTGCTCTCCTATAATTCACCCCTCCACTTT
j_gene: TRBJ2-1; abundance: NA; v_gene: TRBV7-6; d_gene: TRBD1; CDR3aa: CASSLAFPGQVVNEQFF; CDR3nt: TGTGCCAGCAGCTTAGCCTTTCCGGGACAGGTAGTCAATGAGCAGTTCTTC
j_gene: TRBJ2-3; abundance: few; v_gene: TRBV5-5; d_gene: NA; CDR3aa: CASSLESGQYF; CDR3nt: TGTGCCAGCAGCTTGGAATCAGGGCAGTATTTT
j_gene: TRBJ2-1; abundance: NA; v_gene: TRBV6-5; d_gene: NA; CDR3aa: CASSQTTSSYNEQFF; CDR3nt: TGTGCCAGCAGTCAGACAACAAGCTCCTACAATGAGCAGTTCTTC
j_gene: TRBJ1-1; abundance: NA; v_gene: TRBV5-4; d_gene: TRBD1; CDR3aa: CASSRLTPNAGGEAFF; CDR3nt: TGTGCCAGCAGCCGCCTTACCCCAAATGCAGGGGGGGAAGCTTTCTTT
j_gene: TRBJ2-5; abundance: few; v_gene: TRBV5-1; d_gene: TRBD2; CDR3aa: CASTRGEKAETQYF; CDR3nt: TGCGCCAGCACCCGGGGGGAAAAAGCGGAGACCCAGTACTTC
j_gene: TRBJ1-3; abundance: NA; v_gene: TRBV4-3; d_gene: NA; CDR3aa: CASSQVYGGNTIYF; CDR3nt: TGCGCCAGCAGCCAAGTTTACGGTGGAAACACCATATATTTT
j_gene: TRBJ2-3; abundance: once; v_gene: TRBV30; d_gene: TRBD2; CDR3aa: CAWSWSGGAADTQYF; CDR3nt: TGTGCCTGGAGTTGGAGCGGGGGGGCTGCAGATACGCAGTATTTT
j_gene: TRBJ2-5; abundance: NA; v_gene: TRBV5-1; d_gene: NA; CDR3aa: CASGTEETQYF; CDR3nt: TGCGCCAGTGGGACGGAAGAGACCCAGTACTTC
j_gene: TRBJ2-1; abundance: few; v_gene: TRBV6-1; d_gene: NA; CDR3aa: CASSDPGASGNEQFF; CDR3nt: TGTGCCAGCAGTGACCCGGGGGCATCTGGAAATGAGCAGTTCTTC
j_gene: TRBJ1-3; abundance: NA; v_gene: TRBV19; d_gene: TRBD1; CDR3aa: CASGQGTGNTIYF; CDR3nt: TGTGCCAGCGGACAGGGGACTGGAAACACCATATATTTT
j_gene: TRBJ2-7; abundance: NA; v_gene: TRBV6-5; d_gene: NA; CDR3aa: CASSYSKGGYEQYF; CDR3nt: TGTGCCAGCAGTTACTCTAAGGGGGGATACGAGCAGTACTTC
j_gene: TRBJ2-5; abundance: NA; v_gene: TRBV6-5; d_gene: TRBD1; CDR3aa: CASSYWGQGKEETQYF; CDR3nt: TGTGCCAGCAGTTACTGGGGACAGGGGAAGGAGGAGACCCAGTACTTC
j_gene: TRBJ1-6; abundance: few; v_gene: TRBV28; d_gene: NA; CDR3aa: CASSLGGNTNSPLHF; CDR3nt: TGTGCCAGCAGTTTAGGCGGGAACACTAATTCACCCCTCCACTTT
j_gene: TRBJ1-6; abundance: medium-sized; v_gene: TRBV12-3/TRBV12-4; d_gene: TRBD1; CDR3aa: CASSFLGQGNSPLHF; CDR3nt: TGTGCCAGCAGTTTTTTGGGACAGGGAAATTCACCCCTCCACTTT
j_gene: TRBJ1-1; abundance: NA; v_gene: TRBV6-5; d_gene: TRBD1; CDR3aa: CASGRIAGGFGEAFF; CDR3nt: TGTGCCAGCGGGAGAATAGCAGGGGGGTTCGGTGAGGCTTTCTTT
j_gene: TRBJ2-7; abundance: few; v_gene: TRBV6-5; d_gene: TRBD1; CDR3aa: CASSSVPGTATYEQYF; CDR3nt: TGTGCCAGCAGTTCTGTACCGGGGACAGCTACTTACGAGCAGTACTTC
j_gene: TRBJ1-5; abundance: few; v_gene: TRBV4-2; d_gene: NA; CDR3aa: CASSLMGGFNQPQHF; CDR3nt: TGTGCCAGCAGCCTCATGGGAGGGTTCAATCAGCCCCAGCATTTT
j_gene: TRBJ1-5; abundance: few; v_gene: TRBV7-9; d_gene: NA; CDR3aa: CASSSGQGPHF; CDR3nt: TGTGCCAGCAGCTCTGGGCAGGGCCCACATTTT
j_gene: TRBJ1-2; abundance: few; v_gene: TRBV12-3/TRBV12-4; d_gene: TRBD1; CDR3aa: CASRRWTGGNYGYTF; CDR3nt: TGTGCCAGCAGACGCTGGACAGGGGGGAACTATGGCTACACCTTC
j_gene: TRBJ1-1; abundance: many; v_gene: TRBV10-3; d_gene: TRBD1; CDR3aa: CAISEPRDSRLAFF; CDR3nt: TGTGCCATCAGTGAGCCCCGGGACAGCCGTCTGGCTTTCTTT
j_gene: TRBJ2-2; abundance: many; v_gene: TRBV7-6; d_gene: NA; CDR3aa: CASSLAAPVGTGELFF; CDR3nt: TGTGCCAGCAGCTTAGCCGCACCAGTGGGAACCGGGGAGCTGTTTTTT
j_gene: TRBJ1-1; abundance: NA; v_gene: TRBV5-8; d_gene: NA; CDR3aa: CASSFQRDTEAFF; CDR3nt: TGTGCCAGCAGCTTTCAACGGGACACTGAAGCTTTCTTT
j_gene: TRBJ1-6; abundance: few; v_gene: TRBV28; d_gene: NA; CDR3aa: CASSLSLGRQGSSPLHF; CDR3nt: TGTGCCAGCAGTTTATCCCTTGGGCGCCAGGGGTCTTCACCCCTCCACTTT
j_gene: TRBJ1-5; abundance: NA; v_gene: TRBV6-2/TRBV6-3; d_gene: NA; CDR3aa: CASSFATRQQPQHF; CDR3nt: TGTGCCAGCAGTTTTGCGACGAGGCAACAGCCCCAGCATTTT
j_gene: TRBJ2-1; abundance: few; v_gene: TRBV5-1; d_gene: TRBD1; CDR3aa: CASSLLDRGSYEQFF; CDR3nt: TGCGCCAGCAGCTTGTTGGACAGGGGGTCGTATGAGCAGTTCTTC
j_gene: TRBJ2-1; abundance: NA; v_gene: TRBV6-2/TRBV6-3; d_gene: NA; CDR3aa: CASSPSRRAGHNEQFF; CDR3nt: TGTGCCAGCAGTCCTTCCCGACGGGCGGGTCACAATGAGCAGTTCTTC